This T cell receptor (beta chain) was captured in a study of T cell responses to AZD1222 COVID-19 vaccine. Study-level points and caveats: Only after the peak T cell response were repertoires sampled.

Remarks on this clone: Antigen unknown.

Clones were sequenced by immunoSEQ multiplex PCR, and TCRdb holds only the in-frame ones, with some missing. The sample lists around 84,000 clones; approximately 91% were seen once. V shed 0 bases and J 5 bases; nucleotides not matched to a gene: 2. The CDR3 runs to 15 residues. CDR1 is SNHLY and CDR2 is FYNNEI in the germline V gene. Specimen: peripheral blood, collected on day 0 of AZD1222 vaccination. V gene TRBV2 combines with J gene TRBJ2-5, with 11 positions matching TRBD2. This receptor was taken from an adult in good health. The CDR3 DNA is TGTGCCAGCAGTGAAGCCCGGACTAGCGGGGAGACCCAGTACTTC. As protein: CASSEARTSGETQYF.